Shown below are 7 T cell receptor beta chains from a single sample sequenced in a study of breast tumors, draining lymph nodes, adjacent tissues. Each CDR3 protein gets one entry after TCRdb re-called the multiplex PCR reads with MiXCR. The sample yields over 130,000 distinct CDR3 sequences, approximately 32% seen once. Axillary draining lymph nodes of breast cancer patients supplied the node samples. Input material: axillary lymph node tissue. Source of these receptors: a female donor with breast cancer. Some clones in this sample may be carry-over from other donors' samples.

This clonotype was seen at least ten times. The chain employs TRBV6-5 and TRBJ2-3; D gene ambiguous. The germline V gene encodes CDR1 MNHEY and CDR2 SVGAGI. The ends were cut back, 6 bases at V and 5 bases at J, with 12 bases in the middle. CDR3 length equals 13 residues. The CDR3 bases are TGTGCCAGCAGGACCCGAGTGGGAGATACGCAGTATTTT. It codes for CASRTRVGDTQYF.

The table lists this clonotype with many counts. This rearrangement joins TRBV7-3 to TRBJ1-2; unclear D gene. The CDR3 has 15 residues. The V and J ends lost 4 bases and 3 bases respectively, with 15 bases between them. The germline V gene encodes CDR1 SGHTA and CDR2 FQGTGA. The CDR3: CASSYTGSQDYGYTF. The CDR3 DNA is TGTGCCAGCAGCTACACCGGTTCGCAGGACTATGGCTACACCTTC. Together with reference TRBV7-3 and TRBJ1-2, the CDR3 gives the full variable domain: GAGVSQTPSNKVTEKGKYVELRCDPISGHTALYWYRQSLGQGPEFLIYFQGTGAADDSGLPNDRFFAVRPEGSVSTLKIQRTERGDSAVYLCASSYTGSQDYGYTFGSGTRLTVV.

The sample holds many counts of this clonotype. This chain links TRBV4-1 with TRBJ2-2; D is ambiguous. Germline CDR1 is MGHRA and CDR2 is YSYEKL. Trimming took 10 bases from V and 5 from J, leaving 11 bases between them. The CDR3 runs 12 residues. The CDR3 DNA follows: TGCGCCACCCAAAAAAGGACCGGGGAGCTGTTTTTT. Translation: CATQKRTGELFF.

The rearrangement uses TRBV6-5 and TRBJ2-1; TRBD2 aligns across 8 bases. The CDR3 contains 19 residues. The germline gives CDR1 MNHEY, CDR2 SVGAGI. V dropped 0 bases and J dropped 8; count of bases not matched to a gene: 18. Here the CDR3 reads CASSYSPRVVSGVQHEQFF. As DNA, the CDR3 is TGTGCCAGCAGTTACTCCCCCAGGGTCGTTAGCGGGGTACAGCATGAGCAGTTCTTC.

The chain links TRBV10-2 to TRBJ1-5; possible D gene TRBD1, 5 bases. The germline V gene encodes CDR1 WSHSY and CDR2 SAAADI. Trimming removed 0 bases from V and 0 bases from J, with 9 bases in between. CDR3 size: 16 residues. Here the CDR3 reads CASSESGRNSNQPQHF. The DNA for the CDR3 is TGCGCCAGCAGTGAGTCGGGGCGCAATAGCAATCAGCCCCAGCATTTT.

This clonotype has a count of ten or more. This rearrangement joins TRBV6-4 to TRBJ2-2; 10 bases match TRBD1. The CDR3 has 15 amino acids. V lost 2 bases and J lost 8; bases outside the gene matches: 5. CDR1 is MRHNA and CDR2 is SNTAGT in the germline V gene. The CDR3 DNA sequence: TGTGCCAGCAGTGACACCGACAGGGGGCCTGGGGAGCTGTTTTTT. It encodes CASSDTDRGPGELFF.

Concerning this clonotype itself: A much more abundant neighbour one base away suggests this may be a read error. The conserved phenylalanine or tryptophan normally closing the CDR3 is absent here, so this likely arose from a read error. The rearrangement uses TRBV27 and TRBJ2-7, with TRBD1 matching over 12 bases. Unmatched junction bases numbered 3, after V lost 4 bases and J lost 5 bases. The CDR3 sequence is 14 residues long. CDR1 MNHEY and CDR2 SMNVEV come from the germline V gene (reference sequence). CDR3 protein: CASSYRDRGHEQYS. CDR3 bases: TGTGCCAGCAGTTACCGGGACAGGGGGCACGAGCAGTACTCC.